This is a list of T cell receptor beta chains from one sample in a study of beta chain features in type 1 diabetes. Here immunoSEQ multiplex PCR was the method, and the copy in TCRdb shows in-frame clones only, minus some. The sample includes hundreds of thousands of clones, 30% of them seen just once. Input material: naive CD4+ T cells from blood. The receptors were sampled from a young man in good health. CDR3s include the opening cysteine and the closing phenylalanine or tryptophan. A row's size may be missing; if present it is once, few, many or a size class.

j_gene: TRBJ2-3; v_gene: TRBV5-1; abundance: .; CDR3aa: CASASGIHTDTQYF
j_gene: TRBJ1-1; v_gene: TRBV5-6; abundance: .; CDR3aa: CASSVESTEAFF
j_gene: TRBJ1-1; v_gene: TRBV7-9; abundance: few; CDR3aa: CASSLAAGLAEAFF
j_gene: TRBJ2-3; v_gene: TRBV4-1; abundance: .; CDR3aa: CASSQPTGDLPTQYF
j_gene: TRBJ2-7; v_gene: TRBV13; abundance: .; CDR3aa: CASSLAPSWGSGYYEQYF
j_gene: TRBJ2-3; v_gene: TRBV28; abundance: .; CDR3aa: CASSPQGGSTDTQYF
j_gene: TRBJ2-1; v_gene: TRBV21-1; abundance: once; CDR3aa: CASSSIRLAGGCEQFF
j_gene: TRBJ2-3; v_gene: TRBV7-7; abundance: .; CDR3aa: CASSLRQGDTQYF
j_gene: TRBJ2-5; v_gene: TRBV6-1; abundance: few; CDR3aa: CASSRPFQETQYF
j_gene: TRBJ1-1; v_gene: TRBV29-1; abundance: .; CDR3aa: CSGYRGVDTEAFF
j_gene: TRBJ2-2; v_gene: TRBV28; abundance: .; CDR3aa: CASSYRGAPGELFF
j_gene: TRBJ2-1; v_gene: TRBV7-9; abundance: few; CDR3aa: CASSPGGIYNEQFF
j_gene: TRBJ2-7; v_gene: TRBV27; abundance: few; CDR3aa: CASSSSPGSYEQYF
j_gene: TRBJ2-1; v_gene: TRBV2; abundance: .; CDR3aa: CASRTGLAEYNEQFF
j_gene: TRBJ2-1; v_gene: TRBV7-9; abundance: .; CDR3aa: CASSLGGLSYNEQFF
j_gene: TRBJ1-2; v_gene: TRBV30; abundance: .; CDR3aa: CAWRPRQGGETNYGYTF
j_gene: TRBJ2-5; v_gene: TRBV30; abundance: few; CDR3aa: CAGRGAPIQETQYF
j_gene: TRBJ2-5; v_gene: TRBV7-2; abundance: .; CDR3aa: CASSSRSGTQYF
j_gene: TRBJ1-2; v_gene: TRBV27; abundance: few; CDR3aa: CASSRTGANYGYTF
j_gene: TRBJ2-6; v_gene: TRBV7-3; abundance: few; CDR3aa: CASSWRPTSGANVLTF
j_gene: TRBJ2-7; v_gene: TRBV18; abundance: .; CDR3aa: CASSPDRGLYEQYF
j_gene: TRBJ1-2; v_gene: TRBV29-1; abundance: few; CDR3aa: CSVVGSANYGYTF
j_gene: TRBJ2-7; v_gene: TRBV30; abundance: .; CDR3aa: CAWSAVAYEQYF
j_gene: TRBJ1-4; v_gene: TRBV7-9; abundance: few; CDR3aa: CASSLSNPGEKLFF
j_gene: TRBJ1-1; v_gene: TRBV18; abundance: few; CDR3aa: CASSPAGYGEAFF
j_gene: TRBJ2-1; v_gene: TRBV30; abundance: .; CDR3aa: CAWTGRLESYNEQFF
j_gene: TRBJ2-1; v_gene: TRBV11-2; abundance: .; CDR3aa: CASRSTGTSGIHEQFF
j_gene: TRBJ2-3; v_gene: TRBV9; abundance: .; CDR3aa: CASSARPGLDTQYF
j_gene: TRBJ2-3; v_gene: TRBV4-2; abundance: .; CDR3aa: CASSGDTQYF
j_gene: TRBJ1-4; v_gene: TRBV29-1; abundance: few; CDR3aa: CSVSNAVDGLFF
j_gene: TRBJ2-1; v_gene: TRBV5-1; abundance: once; CDR3aa: CASSLQGQGNEQFF
j_gene: TRBJ2-3; v_gene: TRBV30; abundance: few; CDR3aa: CAWSVLGSDTQYF
j_gene: TRBJ1-2; v_gene: TRBV30; abundance: .; CDR3aa: CAWRQGNNYGYTF
j_gene: TRBJ2-5; v_gene: TRBV27; abundance: .; CDR3aa: CASRPTGGPETQYF
j_gene: TRBJ2-7; v_gene: TRBV5-1; abundance: once; CDR3aa: CASSLEYRDYEQYF